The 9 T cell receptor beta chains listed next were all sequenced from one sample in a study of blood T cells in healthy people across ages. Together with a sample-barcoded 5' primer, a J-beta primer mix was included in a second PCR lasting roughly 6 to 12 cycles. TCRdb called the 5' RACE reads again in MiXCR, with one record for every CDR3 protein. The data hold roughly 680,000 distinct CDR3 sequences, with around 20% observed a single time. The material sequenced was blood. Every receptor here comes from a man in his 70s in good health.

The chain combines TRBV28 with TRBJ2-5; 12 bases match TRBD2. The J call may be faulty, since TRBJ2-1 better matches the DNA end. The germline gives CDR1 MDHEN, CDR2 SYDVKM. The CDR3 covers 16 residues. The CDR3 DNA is TGTGCCAGCAGTTCGAGACTAGCGGGAGTGTACAATGAGCAGTTCTTC. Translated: CASSSRLAGVYNEQFF.

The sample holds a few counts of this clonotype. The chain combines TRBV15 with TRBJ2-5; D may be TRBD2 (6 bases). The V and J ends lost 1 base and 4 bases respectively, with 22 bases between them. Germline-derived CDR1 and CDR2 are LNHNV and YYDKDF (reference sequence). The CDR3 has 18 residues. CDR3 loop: CATSRGFASAGRGETQYF. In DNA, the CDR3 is TGTGCCACCAGCAGAGGTTTTGCTAGCGCGGGAAGGGGAGAGACCCAGTACTTC.

The CDR3 coding sequence is TGTGCCAGCACCTCCTACCCAGCTGACTCAACTAATGAAAAACTGTTTTTT. Residues: CASTSYPADSTNEKLFF. The chain has TRBV28 and TRBJ1-4; D is undetermined. The germline V gene has CDR1 MDHEN and CDR2 SYDVKM. The length of the CDR3 is 17 residues. Trimming took off 7 bases at V and 0 bases at J, with 18 bases between the two ends.

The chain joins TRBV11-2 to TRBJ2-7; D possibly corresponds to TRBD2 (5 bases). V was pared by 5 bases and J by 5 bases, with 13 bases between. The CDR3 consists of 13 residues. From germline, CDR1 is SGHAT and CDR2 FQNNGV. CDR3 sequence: CASSVGVANEQYF. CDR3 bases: TGTGCCAGCAGCGTCGGGGTGGCTAACGAGCAGTACTTC. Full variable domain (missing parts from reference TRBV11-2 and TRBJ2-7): EAGVAQSPRYKIIEKRQSVAFWCNPISGHATLYWYQQILGQGPKLLIQFQNNGVVDDSQLPKDRFSAERLKGVDSTLKIQPAKLEDSAVYLCASSVGVANEQYFGPGTRLTVT.

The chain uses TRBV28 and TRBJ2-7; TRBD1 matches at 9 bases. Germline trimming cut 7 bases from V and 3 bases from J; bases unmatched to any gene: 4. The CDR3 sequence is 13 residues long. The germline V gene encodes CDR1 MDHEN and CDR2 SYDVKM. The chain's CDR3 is CASTTGQGYEQYF. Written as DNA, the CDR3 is TGTGCCAGCACCACGGGACAGGGCTACGAGCAGTACTTC.

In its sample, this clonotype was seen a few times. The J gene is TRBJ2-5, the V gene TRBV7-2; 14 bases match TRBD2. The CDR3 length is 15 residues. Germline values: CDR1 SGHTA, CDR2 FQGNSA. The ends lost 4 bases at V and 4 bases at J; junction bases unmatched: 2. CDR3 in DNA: TGTGCCAGCAGCTCGACTAGCGGGAGGGTAGAGACCCAGTACTTC. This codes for CASSSTSGRVETQYF.

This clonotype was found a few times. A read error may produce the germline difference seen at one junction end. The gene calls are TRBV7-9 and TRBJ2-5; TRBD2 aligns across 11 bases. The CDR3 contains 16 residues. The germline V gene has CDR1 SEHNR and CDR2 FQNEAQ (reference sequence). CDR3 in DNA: TGTGCCAGCAGCTTCGGACTAGCGGGTTCTTCCTACGAGCAGTGCTTC. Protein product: CASSFGLAGSSYEQCF.

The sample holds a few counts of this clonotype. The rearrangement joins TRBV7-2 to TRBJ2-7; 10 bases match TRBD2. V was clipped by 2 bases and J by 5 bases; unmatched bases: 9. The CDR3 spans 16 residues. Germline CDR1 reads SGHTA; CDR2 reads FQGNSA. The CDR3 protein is CASSLFPSGSINEQYF. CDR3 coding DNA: TGTGCCAGCAGCTTATTTCCTAGCGGGAGTATCAACGAGCAGTACTTC.

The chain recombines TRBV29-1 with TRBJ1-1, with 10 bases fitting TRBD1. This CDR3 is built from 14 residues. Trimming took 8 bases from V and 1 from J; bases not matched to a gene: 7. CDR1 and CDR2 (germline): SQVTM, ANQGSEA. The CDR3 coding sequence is TGCAGCATCCTGACAGGGGGCGGGAACACTGAAGCTTTCTTT. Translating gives CSILTGGGNTEAFF.